These 19 T cell receptor beta chains came from one sample sequenced in a study of T cells and copy number aberrations in small-cell lung cancer. Produced via immunoSEQ multiplex PCR; TCRdb's table is partial and in-frame only. This sample has around 2,500 clones, with around 80% found just once. What was sequenced was normal tissue next to the tumor. These receptor sequences come from a man between 60 and 75 years old with small cell lung cancer.

This rearrangement joins TRBV18 to TRBJ2-7; no clear D. V dropped 6 bases and J dropped 9 bases, with 21 bases sitting between them. The CDR3 is made up of 14 amino acids. Germline loops: CDR1 KGHSH, CDR2 LQKENI. The CDR3, as DNA: TGTGCCAGCTCTCAAACTCATGGTCAGAGTGGGCAGTACTTC. Protein sequence: CASSQTHGQSGQYF.

The chain employs TRBV5-1 and TRBJ2-2, with D unresolved. The V and J ends lost 3 bases and 0 bases respectively, with 9 bases between them. CDR1 is SGHRS and CDR2 is YFSETQ in the germline V gene. This CDR3 has 15 amino acids. The CDR3, as DNA: TGCGCCAGCAGCTGGATGGATGCGAACACCGGGGAGCTGTTTTTT. Amino acid sequence: CASSWMDANTGELFF.

This clone was picked up a small number of times. The V call is TRBV7-9, the J call TRBJ1-1, with D hard to call. The CDR3 consists of 16 residues. Trimming shortened V by 3 bases and J by 0 bases, and 14 bases separated the two germline ends. Germline assignment: CDR1 SEHNR and CDR2 FQNEAQ (reference sequence). The CDR3 DNA is TGTGCCAGCAGCTTGGATGATTGGAGCATGAACACTGAAGCTTTCTTT. Translation: CASSLDDWSMNTEAFF.

This clone was seen a single time. The CDR3 reads CASRLGQGINYGYTF. CDR3 nucleotides: TGTGCCAGCAGGCTCGGACAGGGGATTAACTATGGCTACACCTTC. The chain is built from TRBV2 and TRBJ1-2; 9 bases are a match to TRBD1. CDR1 and CDR2 from the germline V gene are SNHLY and FYNNEI. The CDR3 contains 15 residues. The ends lost 6 bases at V and 1 base at J; junction bases unmatched: 6. The full variable domain, rest sourced from reference TRBV2 and TRBJ1-2, is EPEVTQTPSHQVTQMGQEVILRCVPISNHLYFYWYRQILGQKVEFLVSFYNNEISEKSEIFDDQFSVERPDGSNFTLKIRSTKLEDSAMYFCASRLGQGINYGYTFGSGTRLTVV.

The chain couples TRBV6-4 to TRBJ2-6, with D maybe TRBD2 (5 bases). The CDR3 loop spans 16 amino acids. V was shortened by 8 bases and J by 0 bases, with 14 bases between the two germline ends. The germline V gene encodes CDR1 MRHNA and CDR2 SNTAGT. CDR3 sequence reads: CASSHDGGSGANVLTF. CDR3 coding DNA: TGTGCCAGCTCCCACGACGGAGGCTCTGGGGCCAACGTCCTGACTTTC.

The V and J genes are TRBV2 and TRBJ2-1; 14 bases fit TRBD2. The CDR3 totals 15 residues. Trimming removed 8 bases from V and 7 bases from J; junction bases left unmatched: 7. The germline gives CDR1 SNHLY, CDR2 FYNNEI. This chain's CDR3 is CASRRTSGRSNEQFF. The DNA for the CDR3 is TGTGCCAGCCGACGGACTAGCGGGAGGAGTAATGAGCAGTTCTTC.

The gene calls are TRBV5-4 and TRBJ1-2; possibly TRBD1 for D (5 bases). Between the trimmed V and J ends, which lost 4 bases and 4 bases, there was a span of 17 bases. This CDR3 comprises 15 residues. Looked up from germline, CDR1 is SGHNT and CDR2 is YYREEE (reference sequence). CDR3 sequence: CASSPGRNSGYGYTF. CDR3 DNA sequence: TGTGCCAGCAGCCCGGGACGGAACTCCGGCTATGGCTACACCTTC.

As concerns this clone: At one end, the junction sequence differs from germline, possibly due to a read error. This chain connects TRBV7-9 to TRBJ2-5; 11 bases agree with TRBD1. The DNA end is more similar to TRBJ2-7, so the J call may be wrong. This CDR3 is built from 14 residues. Germline assignment: CDR1 SEHNR and CDR2 FQNEAQ (reference sequence). CDR3 residues: CVSSSGQGAHEQYF. The CDR3 coding sequence is TGTGTCAGCAGCTCCGGACAGGGGGCCCACGAGCAGTACTTC.

This sequence joins TRBV5-1 and TRBJ1-2; perhaps TRBD1 as D (6 bases). V was clipped by 1 base and J by 5 bases, with 6 bases between them. This CDR3 comprises 12 residues. CDR1 is SGHRS and CDR2 is YFSETQ in the germline V gene. In DNA form, the CDR3 reads TGCGCCAGCAGCTTGACAGGGTATGGCTACACCTTC. Translation: CASSLTGYGYTF.

Only a few counts were recorded for this clone. The gene calls are TRBV10-3 and TRBJ1-1, with 8 bases aligning to TRBD1. CDR1 is ENHRY, CDR2 SYGVKD, per germline. This CDR3 has 14 residues. The V and J ends lost 6 bases and 2 bases, in that order; junction bases with no gene match: 5. In nucleotides, the CDR3 is TGTGCCATCAGAAACCAGGGGGCAAACACTGAAGCTTTCTTT. It is translated as CAIRNQGANTEAFF.

V gene TRBV6-1 combines with J gene TRBJ1-1; no definite D call. The CDR3 spans 13 residues. Per germline, CDR1 MNHNS and CDR2 SASEGT. The V and J ends lost 4 bases and 2 bases respectively, with 8 bases between them. In DNA form, the CDR3 reads TGTGCCAGCAGTGTGCAGGTAAACACTGAAGCTTTCTTT. Translation: CASSVQVNTEAFF.

The rearrangement uses TRBV4-2 and TRBJ2-2, with a tentative D call TRBD2 (6 bases). The V end lost 2 bases, the J end lost 4 bases, and 14 bases lay between the germline ends. The CDR3 is 16 amino acids. Germline V gives CDR1 LGHNA, CDR2 YNFKEQ. The CDR3 nucleotides read TGTGCCAGCAGCCAATCTCCGGCGGAGGGCACCGGGGAGCTGTTTTTT. Its translation is CASSQSPAEGTGELFF.

The J gene is TRBJ2-5, the V gene TRBV5-6; 9 nucleotides align to TRBD2. The V gene's germline CDR1 is SGHDT and CDR2 YYEEEE. V lost 4 bases to trimming and J lost 4 bases; unmatched junction nucleotides: 2. The CDR3 consists of 13 residues. The CDR3 bases are TGTGCCAGCAGCCTACTAGCGGGAGAGACCCAGTACTTC. It codes for CASSLLAGETQYF.

This chain connects TRBV5-1 to TRBJ2-2; weak D call: TRBD2 (5 bases). This CDR3 has 12 amino acids. The V gene lost 7 bases and the J gene lost 7 bases, with 11 bases spanning the gap. Per germline, CDR1 SGHRS and CDR2 YFSETQ. The CDR3 bases are TGCGCCAGCTTCGAGGGCTTCGGGGAGCTGTTTTTT. Protein: CASFEGFGELFF.

The V call is TRBV30, the J call TRBJ1-5; 9 bases map to TRBD1. There are 13 residues in the CDR3. V shed 4 bases and J 5 bases; nucleotides not matched to a gene: 3. Looked up from germline, CDR1 is GTSNPN and CDR2 is SVGIG (reference sequence). The CDR3 here is CAWKGQGDQPQHF. The CDR3 DNA follows: TGTGCCTGGAAGGGACAGGGAGATCAGCCCCAGCATTTT.

This chain joins TRBV27 and TRBJ1-1, with D possibly being TRBD1 (5 bases). Germline assignment: CDR1 MNHEY and CDR2 SMNVEV (reference sequence). V gave up 4 bases and J gave up 4 bases, with 13 bases separating them. There are 14 residues in the CDR3. CDR3 sequence (DNA): TGTGCCAGCAGTTGGGGGTATAGTGGCACTGAAGCTTTCTTT. Protein: CASSWGYSGTEAFF.

The rearrangement links TRBV5-1 to TRBJ2-7, with D perhaps assigned TRBD1 or TRBD2 (6 bases each). The germline gives CDR1 SGHRS, CDR2 YFSETQ. The CDR3 has 15 amino acids. V was clipped by 0 bases and J by 0 bases, with 10 bases between them. CDR3 in amino acids: CASSLEGGSSYEQYF. The CDR3 DNA is TGCGCCAGCAGCTTGGAGGGGGGTAGCTCCTACGAGCAGTACTTC.

This clone occurred once. The rearrangement links TRBV28 to TRBJ2-1; 7 bases align to TRBD1. Germline CDR1 and CDR2: MDHEN and SYDVKM. There are 15 residues in the CDR3. With V trimmed by 1 base and J by 4 bases, 4 bases remained unmatched. Written as DNA, the CDR3 is TGTGCCAGCAGTTTATACACAGGGGAGTACAATGAGCAGTTCTTC. Encoded protein: CASSLYTGEYNEQFF.

The chain has TRBV10-3 and TRBJ2-1; 7 bases match TRBD1. V lost 7 bases and J lost 3; bases outside the gene matches: 6. There are 14 residues in the CDR3. The germline V gene has CDR1 ENHRY and CDR2 SYGVKD. CDR3 sequence (DNA): TGTGCCATCACCGGGGACAGAGTCTACAATGAGCAGTTCTTC. It is translated as CAITGDRVYNEQFF.